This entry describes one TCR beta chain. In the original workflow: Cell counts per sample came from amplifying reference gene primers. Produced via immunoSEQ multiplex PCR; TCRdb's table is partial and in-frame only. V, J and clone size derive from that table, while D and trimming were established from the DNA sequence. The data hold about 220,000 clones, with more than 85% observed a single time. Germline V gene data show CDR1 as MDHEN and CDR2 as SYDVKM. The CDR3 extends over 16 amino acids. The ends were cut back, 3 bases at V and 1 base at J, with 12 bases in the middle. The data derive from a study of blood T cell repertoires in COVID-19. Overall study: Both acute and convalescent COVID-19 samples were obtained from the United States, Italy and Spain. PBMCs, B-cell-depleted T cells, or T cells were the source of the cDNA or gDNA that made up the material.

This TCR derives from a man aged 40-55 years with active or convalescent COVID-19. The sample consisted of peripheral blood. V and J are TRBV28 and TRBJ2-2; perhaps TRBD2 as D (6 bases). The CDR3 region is CASSFGPRENTGELFF. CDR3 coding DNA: TGTGCCAGCAGTTTTGGGCCGCGGGAGAACACCGGGGAGCTGTTTTTT.